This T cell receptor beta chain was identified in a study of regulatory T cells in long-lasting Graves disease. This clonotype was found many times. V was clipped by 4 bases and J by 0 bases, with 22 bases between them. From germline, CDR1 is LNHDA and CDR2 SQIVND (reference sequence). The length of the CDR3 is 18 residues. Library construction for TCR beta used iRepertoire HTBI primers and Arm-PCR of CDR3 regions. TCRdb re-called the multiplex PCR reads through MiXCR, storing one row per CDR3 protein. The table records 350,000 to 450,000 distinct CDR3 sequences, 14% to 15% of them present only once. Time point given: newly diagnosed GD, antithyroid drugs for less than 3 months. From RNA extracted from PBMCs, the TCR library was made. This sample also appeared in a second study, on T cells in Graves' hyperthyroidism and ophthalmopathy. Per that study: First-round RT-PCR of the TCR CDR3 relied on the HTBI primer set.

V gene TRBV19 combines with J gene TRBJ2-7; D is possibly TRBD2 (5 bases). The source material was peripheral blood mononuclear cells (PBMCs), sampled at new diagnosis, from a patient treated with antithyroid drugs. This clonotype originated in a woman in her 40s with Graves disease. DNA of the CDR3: TGTGCCAGTAGTACTCGACCGCCGGGCCAAGGGAGCTCCTACGAGCAGTACTTC. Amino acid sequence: CASSTRPPGQGSSYEQYF.